The clone carrying this TCR beta chain was observed once. The source of the sample is a study of cytomegalovirus exposure and HLA in healthy donors. V was clipped by 3 bases and J by 4 bases, with 19 bases between them. This CDR3 is built from 16 residues. Germline V gene sequence: CDR1 MDHEN, CDR2 SYDVKM. Sequenced by immunoSEQ multiplex PCR; TCRdb stores in-frame clones only, minus some. The table includes 100,000 to 150,000 clones, 75% to 90% detected once. The chain has TRBV28 and TRBJ2-7; weak D call: TRBD1 (7 bases). The sequence was obtained from a woman aged 18-29 years in good health and CMV-seronegative. Sequencing was carried out using PBMCs. The CDR3 DNA is TGTGCCAGCAGTTTGGGTTCGGCAGGGGGGAGATACGAGCAGTACTTC. It translates to CASSLGSAGGRYEQYF.